This passage covers 19 T cell receptor beta chains from one sample sequenced in a study of blood T cell repertoires in COVID-19. TCRdb keeps only in-frame clones here, not all; method: immunoSEQ multiplex PCR. The profile shows nearly 65,000 clones, around 84% of them singletons. Sample: peripheral blood. The receptors come from a human donor in a cohort sampled during active COVID-19.

This clone has a handful of counts. V is TRBV7-9 and J is TRBJ1-5; TRBD1 matches at 9 bases. Losses at the gene ends were 1 base for V and 4 bases for J; bases not matched to a gene: 2. The CDR3 is 15 amino acids. Germline CDR1 SEHNR, CDR2 FQNEAQ (reference sequence). The CDR3 is CASSLDGTGNQPQHF. CDR3 DNA sequence: TGTGCCAGCAGCTTAGACGGGACAGGGAATCAGCCCCAGCATTTT.

This chain uses TRBV5-1 with TRBJ2-6; D not resolved. CDR1 SGHRS and CDR2 YFSETQ come from the germline V gene. CDR3 length equals 16 residues. Deletions cut 1 base from V and 0 bases from J, with 8 bases between. The CDR3 bases are TGCGCCAGCAGCTTGACCACGGTCTCTGGGGCCAACGTCCTGACTTTC. It is translated as CASSLTTVSGANVLTF.

The V gene is TRBV4-2, the J gene TRBJ1-3, with 7 positions matching TRBD1. Germline V gene data show CDR1 as LGHNA and CDR2 as YNFKEQ. This CDR3 has 16 amino acids. The V and J ends lost 4 bases and 4 bases, in that order; junction bases with no gene match: 10. CDR3 protein: CASSRATGTSGNTIYF. In DNA form, the CDR3 reads TGTGCCAGCAGCCGAGCGACAGGGACGAGCGGAAACACCATATATTTT.

The J gene is TRBJ2-7, the V gene TRBV19; maybe TRBD1 (6 bases). Germline V lookup: CDR1 LNHDA, CDR2 SQIVND (reference sequence). The CDR3 runs 15 residues. Between the trimmed V and J ends, which lost 3 bases and 0 bases, there was a span of 12 bases. The CDR3 reads CASSIGQGSSYEQYF. The CDR3 nucleotides read TGTGCCAGTAGTATCGGTCAGGGGAGCTCCTACGAGCAGTACTTC.

V usage is TRBV5-1 and J usage is TRBJ2-5; TRBD2 matches at 12 bases. CDR3 length: 14 residues. Germline V gene sequence: CDR1 SGHRS, CDR2 YFSETQ. Trimming removed 5 bases from V and 4 bases from J; junction bases left unmatched: 3. The CDR3 sequence: CASRRLAGAETQYF. CDR3 nucleotide sequence: TGCGCCAGCAGACGACTAGCGGGAGCAGAGACCCAGTACTTC.

This sequence joins TRBV5-6 and TRBJ2-3; tentatively, D is TRBD1 (5 bases). The ends were cut back, 7 bases at V and 3 bases at J, with 15 bases in the middle. The length of the CDR3 is 14 residues. The V gene's germline CDR1 is SGHDT and CDR2 YYEEEE. The CDR3, as DNA: TGTGCCAGCTTACTTCAGGGTACGACAGATACGCAGTATTTT. Its translation is CASLLQGTTDTQYF.

The gene calls are TRBV30 and TRBJ1-2; D may be TRBD1 (5 bases). The V gene lost 0 bases and the J gene lost 7 bases, with 9 bases spanning the gap. CDR3 length equals 12 residues. Germline V gene data show CDR1 as GTSNPN and CDR2 as SVGIG (reference sequence). The CDR3 protein is CAWSVWGGGYTF. The CDR3 nucleotides are TGTGCCTGGAGTGTATGGGGGGGTGGCTACACCTTC. Filled out from reference TRBV30 and TRBJ1-2, the complete variable domain reads SQTIHQWPATLVQPVGSPLSLECTVEGTSNPNLYWYRQAAGRGLQLLFYSVGIGQISSEVPQNLSASRPQDRQFILSSKKLLLSDSGFYLCAWSVWGGGYTFGSGTRLTVV.

This chain uses TRBV6-5 with TRBJ1-1; tentative D call: TRBD1 (5 bases). V was shortened by 5 bases and J by 6 bases, with 13 bases between the two germline ends. Per the germline V gene, CDR1 is MNHEY and CDR2 is SVGAGI. The CDR3 extends over 13 amino acids. DNA for the CDR3: TGTGCCAGCAGTCCTTTTGGGGGGTCTGAAGCTTTCTTT. This translates into CASSPFGGSEAFF.

V gene TRBV19 combines with J gene TRBJ1-2; maybe TRBD1 (5 bases). The CDR3 sequence is 13 residues long. The germline V gene has CDR1 LNHDA and CDR2 SQIVND (reference sequence). With 8 bases removed from V and 6 bases from J, the gap between germline ends came to 16 bases. CDR3 DNA sequence: TGTGCCAGTTCCCCGGGTATAGGGGATGGCTACACCTTC. It translates to CASSPGIGDGYTF.

The count of this clone is one. The V gene is TRBV4-1, the J gene TRBJ1-2; TRBD1 might be the D (6 bases). The CDR3 totals 14 residues. Trimming stripped 3 bases from V and 4 bases from J, with 12 bases between. Per the germline V gene, CDR1 is MGHRA and CDR2 is YSYEKL. DNA of the CDR3: TGCGCCAGCAGCCAGCTCCAGACAGGCTATGGCTACACCTTC. Its translation: CASSQLQTGYGYTF.

The chain employs TRBV7-9 and TRBJ2-7, with no clear D. This CDR3 region has 17 residues. V was pared by 4 bases and J by 0 bases, with 19 bases between. CDR1 and CDR2 from the germline V gene are SEHNR and FQNEAQ (reference sequence). CDR3 sequence reads: CASSSQVGQSYSYEQYF. In DNA, the CDR3 is TGTGCCAGCAGCTCCCAGGTGGGCCAGTCTTACTCCTACGAGCAGTACTTC.

This chain joins TRBV4-1 and TRBJ2-1; TRBD2 agrees at 10 bases. The CDR3 runs 17 residues. The V and J ends lost 3 bases and 6 bases, in that order; junction bases with no gene match: 11. CDR1 is MGHRA, CDR2 YSYEKL, per germline. Written as DNA, the CDR3 is TGCGCCAGCAGCCAGGACAGTTTAGCGGGGGGAATCAATGAGCAGTTCTTC. Translating gives CASSQDSLAGGINEQFF.

The V and J genes are TRBV11-2 and TRBJ2-1, with 7 bases aligning to TRBD1. The CDR3 runs to 14 residues. J gave up 12 bases and V 1 base, and 9 bases lay outside the gene matches. CDR1 and CDR2 from the germline V gene are SGHAT and FQNNGV. CDR3 sequence (DNA): TGTGCCAGCAGCTTAGTAGGGGGCCTCTGGGGGCAGTTCTTC. It encodes CASSLVGGLWGQFF.

The rearrangement links TRBV28 to TRBJ1-4, with 7 bases fitting TRBD1. Germline CDR1 reads MDHEN; CDR2 reads SYDVKM. The V and J ends lost 3 bases and 8 bases, in that order; junction bases with no gene match: 6. The CDR3 loop spans 14 amino acids. The DNA for the CDR3 is TGTGCCAGCAGTTTTACAGGGGAAGGCGAAAAACTGTTTTTT. Its translation: CASSFTGEGEKLFF.

The chain uses TRBV4-2 and TRBJ2-1; 8 nucleotides align to TRBD2. CDR1 LGHNA and CDR2 YNFKEQ come from the germline V gene. V shed 3 bases, J shed 3 bases, and the junction held 4 bases outside the gene matches. The CDR3 covers 15 residues. The CDR3 spells CASSQGTSVYNEQFF. The CDR3 nucleotides read TGTGCCAGCAGCCAGGGGACTAGTGTCTACAATGAGCAGTTCTTC.

This clone was seen only once. The rearrangement joins TRBV7-8 to TRBJ2-7; TRBD1 matches 7 bases. Trimming cost V 4 bases and J 2 bases; bases outside gene matches: 8. This CDR3 spans 15 amino acids. The germline V gene has CDR1 SGHVS and CDR2 FQNEAQ. The CDR3 DNA reads as TGTGCCAGCAGCTCTGCGACAGGGTCGGCCTACGAGCAGTACTTC. Protein sequence: CASSSATGSAYEQYF.

The chain recombines TRBV9 with TRBJ2-7; tentative D call: TRBD1 (6 bases). Germline V lookup: CDR1 SGDLS, CDR2 YYNGEE. CDR3 length: 14 amino acids. Between the trimmed V and J ends, which lost 5 bases and 5 bases, there was a span of 17 bases. Here the CDR3 DNA reads TGTGCCAGCAGTCCCATCCAGGGGTTCCACGAGCAGTACTTC. It specifies CASSPIQGFHEQYF.

CDR3 amino acids: CASSSETGVVSNTGELFF. The CDR3 bases are TGTGCCAGCAGTTCAGAGACAGGCGTTGTGTCGAACACCGGGGAGCTGTTTTTT. The V and J genes are TRBV27 and TRBJ2-2; weak D call: TRBD1 (6 bases). CDR1 is MNHEY, CDR2 SMNVEV, per germline (reference sequence). The V and J ends lost 4 bases and 0 bases respectively, with 18 bases between them. This CDR3 is 18 amino acids long.

The chain recombines TRBV14 with TRBJ2-7; D is perhaps TRBD2 (6 bases). The V end lost 5 bases, the J end lost 7 bases, and 9 bases lay between the germline ends. The CDR3 totals 11 residues. CDR1 is SGHDN, CDR2 FVKESK, per germline. CDR3 protein: CASSGGREQYF. The CDR3 DNA is TGTGCCAGCAGCGGAGGGCGAGAGCAGTACTTC.